Shown below are 27 T cell receptor beta chains from a single sample sequenced in a study of blood T cell repertoires in COVID-19. Profiled with immunoSEQ multiplex PCR; TCRdb holds only in-frame clones, not every one. The sample yields about 260,000 clones, 88% seen once. The source material was peripheral blood. The receptors originated from a human donor in a cohort sampled during active COVID-19.

This sequence joins TRBV6-5 and TRBJ1-2, with D perhaps matching TRBD1 (6 bases). Germline-derived CDR1 and CDR2 are MNHEY and SVGAGI. V lost 7 bases, J lost 6 bases, and 15 bases lay in between. The CDR3 consists of 13 residues. This CDR3 is CASIRAGEHGYTF. CDR3 bases: TGTGCCAGCATACGGGCAGGGGAACATGGCTACACCTTC.

This chain uses TRBV20-1 with TRBJ1-1, with TRBD1 as a possible D gene (5 bases). V was pared by 6 bases and J by 6 bases, with 11 bases between. This CDR3 contains 11 residues. CDR1 DFQATT and CDR2 SNEGSKA come from the germline V gene (reference sequence). CDR3: CSASGLSEAFF. As DNA, the CDR3 is TGCAGTGCGTCAGGGCTTTCTGAAGCTTTCTTT.

The rearrangement links TRBV19 to TRBJ1-2; a possible D gene is TRBD1 (6 bases). This CDR3 contains 13 residues. The germline gives CDR1 LNHDA, CDR2 SQIVND (reference sequence). V was shortened by 6 bases and J by 6 bases, with 14 bases between the two germline ends. CDR3 bases: TGTGCCAGTAGGGAACAGGGTGGGGATGGCTACACCTTC. Translating it yields CASREQGGDGYTF. The complete variable domain, with remaining parts taken from reference TRBV19 and TRBJ1-2, reads DGGITQSPKYLFRKEGQNVTLSCEQNLNHDAMYWYRQDPGQGLRLIYYSQIVNDFQKGDIAEGYSVSREKKESFPLTVTSAQKNPTAFYLCASREQGGDGYTFGSGTRLTVV.

This rearrangement joins TRBV9 to TRBJ1-4; 11 bases align to TRBD1. The CDR3 has 16 residues. The germline V gene encodes CDR1 SGDLS and CDR2 YYNGEE. Trimming removed 1 base from V and 3 bases from J; junction bases left unmatched: 2. The CDR3 DNA is TGTGCCAGCAGCGTAAAGGGACAGGGGGCTAATGAAAAACTGTTTTTT. It specifies CASSVKGQGANEKLFF.

This sequence joins TRBV9 and TRBJ1-1; perhaps TRBD1 as D (6 bases). Between the trimmed V and J ends, which lost 4 bases and 1 base, there was a span of 17 bases. The germline V gene has CDR1 SGDLS and CDR2 YYNGEE. There are 16 residues in the CDR3. CDR3: CASSPGGGRGNTEAFF. CDR3 sequence (DNA): TGTGCCAGCAGCCCCGGGGGGGGGCGCGGGAACACTGAAGCTTTCTTT.

This clone was seen only once. The gene calls are TRBV7-8 and TRBJ2-5; 14 nucleotides align to TRBD2. From germline, CDR1 is SGHVS and CDR2 FQNEAQ. The CDR3 runs 15 residues. The J segment lost 5 bases and the V segment lost 5 bases, leaving 4 bases of the junction unmatched. The CDR3 protein is CASSPRTSGGETQYF. The CDR3, as DNA: TGTGCCAGCAGCCCGAGGACTAGCGGGGGGGAGACCCAGTACTTC.

CDR3 nucleotide sequence: TGTGCCAGCAGTTACGGACAGGGCCCGGGCGTGTCCCAGCATTTT. It codes for CASSYGQGPGVSQHF. V gene TRBV6-5 combines with J gene TRBJ1-5; 8 bases align to TRBD1. Losses at the gene ends were 2 bases for V and 11 bases for J; bases not matched to a gene: 11. From germline, CDR1 is MNHEY and CDR2 SVGAGI. This CDR3 has 15 amino acids.

This sequence joins TRBV27 and TRBJ2-7; 14 bases fit TRBD2. Unmatched junction bases numbered 6, after V lost 5 bases and J lost 6 bases. This CDR3 comprises 15 residues. CDR1 and CDR2 (germline): MNHEY, SMNVEV (reference sequence). The chain's CDR3 is CASSATSGRAREQYF. CDR3 nucleotide sequence: TGTGCCAGCAGTGCGACTAGCGGGAGGGCCCGCGAGCAGTACTTC.

This sequence joins TRBV4-3 and TRBJ2-7; 8 bases fit TRBD1. Trimming at V came to 0 bases and at J to 6 bases, leaving 4 bases not matched to a gene. This CDR3 is built from 14 residues. Germline V gene lookup returns CDR1 LGHNA and CDR2 YSLEER. The CDR3 loop is CASSQDRGLGEQYF. The CDR3 DNA reads as TGCGCCAGCAGCCAAGACAGGGGGCTCGGCGAGCAGTACTTC.

The V and J genes are TRBV9 and TRBJ1-2; TRBD1 is a possible D gene (5 bases). V was clipped by 3 bases and J by 7 bases, with 13 bases between them. The CDR3 is made up of 13 amino acids. Germline V gives CDR1 SGDLS, CDR2 YYNGEE. The CDR3 reads CASSGARGGGYTF. DNA for the CDR3: TGTGCCAGCAGCGGAGCCCGGGGGGGTGGCTACACCTTC. The full variable domain, rest sourced from reference TRBV9 and TRBJ1-2, is DSGVTQTPKHLITATGQRVTLRCSPRSGDLSVYWYQQSLDQGLQFLIQYYNGEERAKGNILERFSAQQFPDLHSELNLSSLELGDSALYFCASSGARGGGYTFGSGTRLTVV.

In regard to this clone: Other nucleotide sequences from this sample produce the same CDR3. This chain connects TRBV5-1 to TRBJ2-7; unclear D gene. Germline V gene sequence: CDR1 SGHRS, CDR2 YFSETQ. The CDR3 is made up of 11 amino acids. Trimming shortened V by 3 bases and J by 1 base, and 2 bases separated the two germline ends. The CDR3 sequence: CASSSSYEQYF. CDR3 nucleotide sequence: TGCGCCAGCAGCTCATCCTACGAGCAGTACTTC.

Here the CDR3 reads CASSEGQTSSYEQYF. The CDR3 DNA sequence: TGTGCCAGCAGTGAAGGACAGACTAGCTCCTACGAGCAGTACTTC. The chain carries TRBV6-1 and TRBJ2-7; D possibly corresponds to TRBD2 (6 bases). Germline lookup yields CDR1 MNHNS and CDR2 SASEGT. V lost 1 base to trimming and J lost 0 bases, with 10 bases between them. The CDR3 totals 15 residues.

The rearrangement joins TRBV19 to TRBJ1-1; D remains ambiguous. Germline assignment: CDR1 LNHDA and CDR2 SQIVND (reference sequence). This CDR3 is built from 14 residues. V was trimmed by 3 bases and J by 4 bases, leaving 12 bases between them. This chain's CDR3 is CASSMTLRVTEAFF. CDR3 DNA sequence: TGTGCCAGTAGTATGACCCTGAGGGTCACTGAAGCTTTCTTT.

The genes are TRBV7-2 and TRBJ2-2; TRBD1 agrees at 8 bases. Germline V gives CDR1 SGHTA, CDR2 FQGNSA. With 7 bases clipped from V and 5 bases from J, the junction kept 9 bases outside the gene matches. The CDR3 is 15 residues long. DNA of the CDR3: TGTGCCAGCACCCCGCGGACAGGGTGGACCGGGGAGCTGTTTTTT. Translated, it gives CASTPRTGWTGELFF.

V is TRBV6-6 and J is TRBJ2-7, with D hard to call. This CDR3 is 15 amino acids long. The V end was cut by 7 bases, the J end by 2 bases, with 18 bases between. The germline CDR1 and CDR2 sequences are MNHNY and SVGAGI (reference sequence). The DNA for the CDR3 is TGTGCCAGCACCCCCAACGCGGCACCTCCCTACGAGCAGTACTTC. Protein: CASTPNAAPPYEQYF.

This sequence joins TRBV22-1 and TRBJ1-3; the listed D gene, TRBD1, was not tested against the DNA. TRBV22-1 is assigned pseudogene status. This CDR3 spans 15 amino acids. CDR3 in amino acids: CPGSASTGAGNTIYF. The DNA of the CDR3 is TGTCCTGGGAGCGCTTCGACAGGGGCTGGAAACACCATATATTTT.

This clone was seen once. The chain is built from TRBV12-5 and TRBJ2-5; TRBD2 might be the D (5 bases). Germline CDR1 and CDR2: LGHNT and FRNRAP. V was cut by 0 bases and J by 1 base, with 9 bases left in between. The CDR3 is 15 residues long. The CDR3 DNA is TGTGCTAGTGGTTTGGTACGCGGGTTCCAAGAGACCCAGTACTTC. Protein sequence: CASGLVRGFQETQYF.

The CDR3 region has the DNA TGTGCCAGCAGCCCAGCTTCTAGCGGGAGGGCCGGAGGTGAGCAGTTCTTC. Translating it yields CASSPASSGRAGGEQFF. V is TRBV5-4 and J is TRBJ2-1; 12 bases are a match to TRBD2. V was pared by 4 bases and J by 9 bases, with 14 bases of the junction left unmatched. The CDR3 loop spans 17 amino acids. Germline V gene data show CDR1 as SGHNT and CDR2 as YYREEE (reference sequence).

This clone was counted a single time. This chain connects TRBV4-3 to TRBJ1-2; TRBD1 aligns across 7 bases. The CDR3 extends over 15 amino acids. Germline CDR1 and CDR2: LGHNA and YSLEER. V lost 0 bases to trimming and J lost 4 bases; unmatched junction nucleotides: 5. This CDR3 reads CASSQDRQGGYGYTF. DNA of the CDR3: TGCGCCAGCAGCCAAGATAGACAGGGCGGCTATGGCTACACCTTC.

This clone appeared many times. This rearrangement joins TRBV25-1 to TRBJ2-5; tentative D call: TRBD2 (7 bases). The V end was cut by 1 base, the J end by 2 bases, with 17 bases between. The germline V gene encodes CDR1 MGHDK and CDR2 SYGVNS. The CDR3 length is 17 residues. The CDR3 DNA is TGTGCCAGCAGTGAATCTCAGGACAGCGGGGTTCAAGAGACCCAGTACTTC. Residues: CASSESQDSGVQETQYF. Drawing the rest from reference TRBV25-1 and TRBJ2-5, the complete variable domain is EADIYQTPRYLVIGTGKKITLECSQTMGHDKMYWYQQDPGMELHLIHYSYGVNSTEKGDLSSESTVSRIRTEHFPLTLESARPSHTSQYLCASSESQDSGVQETQYFGPGTRLLVL.

The rearrangement joins TRBV18 to TRBJ1-2; 10 positions agree with TRBD1. The CDR3 is made up of 13 amino acids. Germline loops: CDR1 KGHSH, CDR2 LQKENI. Trimming cost V 6 bases and J 2 bases; bases outside gene matches: 0. The chain's CDR3 is CASSDRGNYGYTF. CDR3 sequence (DNA): TGTGCCAGCTCGGACAGGGGGAACTATGGCTACACCTTC.

V usage is TRBV7-2 and J usage is TRBJ2-7; D is unresolved. Trimming left V 5 bases short and J 1 base short, with 15 bases between. Per the germline V gene, CDR1 is SGHTA and CDR2 is FQGNSA. The CDR3 contains 15 residues. The CDR3 bases are TGTGCCAGCAGCACCTACGTCACTATTTCCTACGAGCAGTACTTC. Its translation: CASSTYVTISYEQYF. Using reference TRBV7-2 and TRBJ2-7 for the parts outside the CDR3, the full variable domain is GAGVSQSPSNKVTEKGKDVELRCDPISGHTALYWYRQSLGQGLEFLIYFQGNSAPDKSGLPSDRFSAERTGGSVSTLTIQRTQQEDSAVYLCASSTYVTISYEQYFGPGTRLTVT.

The CDR3 coding sequence is TGTGCCAGCAGCTTAAGACAGAACACTGAAGCTTTCTTT. Its translation: CASSLRQNTEAFF. V and J are TRBV7-9 and TRBJ1-1; D is unclear. The CDR3 is made up of 13 amino acids. CDR1 and CDR2 from the germline V gene are SEHNR and FQNEAQ (reference sequence). V dropped 2 bases and J dropped 1 base, with 5 bases sitting between them. Drawing the rest from reference TRBV7-9 and TRBJ1-1, the complete variable domain is DTGVSQNPRHKITKRGQNVTFRCDPISEHNRLYWYRQTLGQGPEFLTYFQNEAQLEKSRLLSDRFSAERPKGSFSTLEIQRTEQGDSAMYLCASSLRQNTEAFFGQGTRLTVV.

The chain uses TRBV30 and TRBJ2-7, with D perhaps matching TRBD2 (6 bases). The CDR3 is 14 amino acids. Trimming cost V 1 base and J 5 bases, with 15 bases left between them. Germline V lookup: CDR1 GTSNPN, CDR2 SVGIG (reference sequence). In DNA, the CDR3 is TGTGCCTGGAGTGGAGCCAGACTAGTAAACGAGCAGTACTTC. It specifies CAWSGARLVNEQYF.

The chain couples TRBV5-1 to TRBJ1-1; no clear D. Trimming took 2 bases from V and 1 from J, leaving 12 bases between them. The germline CDR1 and CDR2 sequences are SGHRS and YFSETQ. CDR3 length: 15 residues. DNA for the CDR3: TGCGCCAGCAGCTTACTATACGCACAGAACACTGAAGCTTTCTTT. This encodes CASSLLYAQNTEAFF.

The chain combines TRBV5-4 with TRBJ2-7; 10 nucleotides agree with TRBD1. This CDR3 is built from 13 residues. Germline trimming cut 7 bases from V and 2 bases from J; bases unmatched to any gene: 3. The V gene's germline CDR1 is SGHNT and CDR2 YYREEE (reference sequence). The CDR3 here is CASRDRGTYEQYF. In DNA, the CDR3 is TGTGCCAGCCGGGACAGGGGCACCTACGAGCAGTACTTC.

The CDR3: CASTPGTSSYEQYF. In DNA form, the CDR3 reads TGTGCCAGCACCCCCGGGACTAGCTCCTACGAGCAGTACTTC. The chain employs TRBV6-6 and TRBJ2-7, with 8 bases fitting TRBD2. Losses at the gene ends were 7 bases for V and 0 bases for J; bases not matched to a gene: 5. Germline loops: CDR1 MNHNY, CDR2 SVGAGI (reference sequence). This CDR3 is 14 amino acids long.